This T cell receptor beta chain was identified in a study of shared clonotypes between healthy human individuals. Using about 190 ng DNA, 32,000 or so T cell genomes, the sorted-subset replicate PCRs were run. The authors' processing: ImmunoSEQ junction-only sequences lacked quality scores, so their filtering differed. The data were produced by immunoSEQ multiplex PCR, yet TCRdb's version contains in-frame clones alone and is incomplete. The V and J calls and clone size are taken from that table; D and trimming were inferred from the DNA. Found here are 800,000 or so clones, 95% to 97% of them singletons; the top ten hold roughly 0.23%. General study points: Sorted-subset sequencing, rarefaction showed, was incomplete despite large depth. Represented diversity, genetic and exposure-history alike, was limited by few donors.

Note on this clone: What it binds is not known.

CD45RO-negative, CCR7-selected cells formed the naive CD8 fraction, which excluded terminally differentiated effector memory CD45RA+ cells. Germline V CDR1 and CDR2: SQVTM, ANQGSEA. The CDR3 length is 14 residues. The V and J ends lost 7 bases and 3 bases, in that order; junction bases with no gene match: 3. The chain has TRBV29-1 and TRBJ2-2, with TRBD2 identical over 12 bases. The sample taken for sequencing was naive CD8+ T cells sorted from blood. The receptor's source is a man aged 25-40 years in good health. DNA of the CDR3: TGCAGCGCACTAGCGGGAGGCGACACCGGGGAGCTGTTTTTT. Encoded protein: CSALAGGDTGELFF.